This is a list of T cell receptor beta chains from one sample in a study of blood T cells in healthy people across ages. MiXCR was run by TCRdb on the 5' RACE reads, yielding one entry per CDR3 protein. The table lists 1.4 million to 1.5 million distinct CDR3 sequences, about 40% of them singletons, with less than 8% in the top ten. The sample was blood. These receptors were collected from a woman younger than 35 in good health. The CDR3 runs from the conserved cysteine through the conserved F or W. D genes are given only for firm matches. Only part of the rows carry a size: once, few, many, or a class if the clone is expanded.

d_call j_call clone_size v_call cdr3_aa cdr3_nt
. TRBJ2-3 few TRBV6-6 CASFPGEVSDTQYF TGTGCCAGCTTCCCGGGAGAGGTTTCGGATACGCAGTATTTT
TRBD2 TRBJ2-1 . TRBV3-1 CASSQGTSGSYEQFF TGTGCCAGCAGCCAGGGGACTAGCGGGAGCTATGAGCAGTTCTTC
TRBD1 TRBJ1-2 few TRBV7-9 CASSPGTGGSDYGYTF TGTGCCAGCAGCCCCGGGACAGGGGGGTCGGACTATGGCTACACCTTC
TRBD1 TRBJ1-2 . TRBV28 CASSPGGTGYGYTF TGTGCCAGCAGTCCCGGTGGGACAGGCTATGGCTACACCTTC
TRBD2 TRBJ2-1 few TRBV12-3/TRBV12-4 CASTMRGGGKFNEQFF TGTGCCAGCACAATGAGGGGCGGGGGAAAATTCAATGAGCAGTTCTTC
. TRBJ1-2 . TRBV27 CASSPLTGLDGYTF TGTGCCAGCAGTCCCCTCACAGGGCTCGATGGCTACACCTTC
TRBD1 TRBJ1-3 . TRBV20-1 CSAPSRTGTGNTIYF TGCAGTGCGCCATCCCGGACAGGGACAGGAAACACCATATATTTT
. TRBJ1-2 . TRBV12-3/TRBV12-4 CASRPGAPSGYGYTF TGTGCCAGCCGACCCGGGGCTCCCTCGGGCTATGGCTACACCTTC
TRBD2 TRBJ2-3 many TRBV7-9 CASSQGERGITQYF TGTGCCAGCAGCCAGGGAGAGCGGGGGATAACGCAGTATTTT
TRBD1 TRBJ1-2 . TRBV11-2 CASSSRTGPMNYGYTF TGTGCCAGCAGCTCCCGGACAGGGCCCATGAACTATGGCTACACCTTC
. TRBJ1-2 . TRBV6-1 CASSESQGLYGYTF TGTGCCAGCAGTGAGTCGCAGGGACTCTATGGCTACACCTTC
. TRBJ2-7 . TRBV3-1 CASSQGGGGITYEQYF TGTGCCAGCAGCCAGGGGGGTGGGGGAATTACCTACGAGCAGTACTTC
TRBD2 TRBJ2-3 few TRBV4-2 CASSPSLAGGRVDTQYF TGTGCCAGCAGCCCGAGTTTAGCGGGGGGGCGGGTAGATACGCAGTATTTT
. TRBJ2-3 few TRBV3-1 CASSHRVDTQYF TGTGCCAGCAGCCACAGGGTGGATACGCAGTATTTT
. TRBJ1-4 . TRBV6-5 CASSAHNEKLFF TGTGCCAGCAGTGCCCATAATGAAAAACTGTTTTTT
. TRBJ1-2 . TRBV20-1 CSAREPTGGPMGYTF TGCAGTGCTAGAGAACCCACTGGGGGCCCTATGGGCTACACCTTC
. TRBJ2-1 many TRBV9 CASSLTADNEQFF TGTGCCAGCAGCCTAACAGCGGACAATGAGCAGTTCTTC
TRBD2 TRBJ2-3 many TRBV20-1 CSASGLAGGTDTQYF TGCAGTGCTAGTGGACTAGCGGGGGGCACAGATACGCAGTATTTT
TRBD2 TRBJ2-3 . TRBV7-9 CASSRTSGGQYF TGTGCCAGCAGCCGAACTAGCGGGGGGCAGTATTTT
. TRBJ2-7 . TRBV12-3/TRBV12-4 CASSLGAVRYEQYF TGTGCCAGCAGTTTGGGGGCGGTACGCTACGAGCAGTACTTC
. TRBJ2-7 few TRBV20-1 CSASFEALVYEQYF TGCAGTGCTAGTTTTGAGGCTCTGGTCTACGAGCAGTACTTC
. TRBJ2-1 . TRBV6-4 CASSDGAGAGYNEQFF TGTGCCAGCAGTGACGGGGCGGGGGCCGGGTACAATGAGCAGTTCTTC
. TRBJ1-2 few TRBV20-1 CSARSGAYGYTF TGCAGTGCTAGGTCGGGTGCCTATGGCTACACCTTC
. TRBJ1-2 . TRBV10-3 CAISERQSINYGYTF TGTGCCATCAGTGAGCGGCAGTCAATAAACTATGGCTACACCTTC
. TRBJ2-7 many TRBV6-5 CASSSLGEQYF TGTGCCAGCAGTTCCTTGGGGGAGCAGTACTTC
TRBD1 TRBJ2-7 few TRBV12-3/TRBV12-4 CASSPLDRGRSEQYF TGTGCCAGCAGTCCATTGGACAGGGGGCGTTCCGAGCAGTACTTC
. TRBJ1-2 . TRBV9 CASSPPERYGYTF TGTGCCAGCAGCCCCCCAGAGCGCTATGGCTACACCTTC
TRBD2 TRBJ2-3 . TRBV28 CASSPPLAGERTDTQYF TGTGCCAGCAGTCCGCCTCTAGCGGGGGAGCGCACAGATACGCAGTATTTT
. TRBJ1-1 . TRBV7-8 CASSLRVRGTEAFF TGTGCCAGCAGCTTACGAGTCAGGGGCACTGAAGCTTTCTTT
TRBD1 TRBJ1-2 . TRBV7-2 CASSLSFRGPDYGYTF TGTGCCAGCAGCTTGAGTTTCAGGGGGCCGGACTATGGCTACACCTTC
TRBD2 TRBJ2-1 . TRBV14 CASSQGAASGNPFYNEQFF TGTGCCAGCAGCCAAGGTGCGGCGAGCGGGAACCCCTTCTACAATGAGCAGTTCTTC
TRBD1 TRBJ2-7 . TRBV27 CASTPGTGELGEQYF TGTGCCAGCACCCCCGGGACAGGGGAACTAGGGGAGCAGTACTTC
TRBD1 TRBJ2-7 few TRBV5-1 CASSSRTGHYEQYF TGCGCCAGCAGCTCCCGGACAGGGCACTACGAGCAGTACTTC
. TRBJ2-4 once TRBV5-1 CASSLGLASDEQYF TGCGCCAGCAGCTTGGGGCTAGCAAGCGATGAGCAGTACTTC
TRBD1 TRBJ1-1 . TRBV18 CASSPGTGGVNTEAFF TGTGCCAGCTCACCGGGGACAGGGGGCGTAAACACTGAAGCTTTCTTT
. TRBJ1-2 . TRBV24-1 CATSDHGGGYTF TGTGCCACCAGTGACCATGGGGGTGGCTACACCTTC
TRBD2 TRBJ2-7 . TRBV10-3 CATSESGSGTSYEQYF TGTGCCACCAGTGAGTCGGGTAGCGGGACGTCCTACGAGCAGTACTTC
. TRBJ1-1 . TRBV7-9 CASSLGTGSGEAFF TGTGCCAGCAGCTTAGGCACAGGGTCAGGCGAAGCTTTCTTT
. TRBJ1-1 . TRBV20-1 CSAIKQGSNTEAFF TGCAGTGCCATAAAACAGGGCTCGAACACTGAAGCTTTCTTT
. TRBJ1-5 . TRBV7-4 CASSNDDQDNQPQHF TGTGCCAGCAGCAATGACGATCAGGACAATCAGCCCCAGCATTTT
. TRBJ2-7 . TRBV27 CASSPRTVNSYEQYF TGTGCCAGCAGTCCACGGACAGTTAACTCCTACGAGCAGTACTTC